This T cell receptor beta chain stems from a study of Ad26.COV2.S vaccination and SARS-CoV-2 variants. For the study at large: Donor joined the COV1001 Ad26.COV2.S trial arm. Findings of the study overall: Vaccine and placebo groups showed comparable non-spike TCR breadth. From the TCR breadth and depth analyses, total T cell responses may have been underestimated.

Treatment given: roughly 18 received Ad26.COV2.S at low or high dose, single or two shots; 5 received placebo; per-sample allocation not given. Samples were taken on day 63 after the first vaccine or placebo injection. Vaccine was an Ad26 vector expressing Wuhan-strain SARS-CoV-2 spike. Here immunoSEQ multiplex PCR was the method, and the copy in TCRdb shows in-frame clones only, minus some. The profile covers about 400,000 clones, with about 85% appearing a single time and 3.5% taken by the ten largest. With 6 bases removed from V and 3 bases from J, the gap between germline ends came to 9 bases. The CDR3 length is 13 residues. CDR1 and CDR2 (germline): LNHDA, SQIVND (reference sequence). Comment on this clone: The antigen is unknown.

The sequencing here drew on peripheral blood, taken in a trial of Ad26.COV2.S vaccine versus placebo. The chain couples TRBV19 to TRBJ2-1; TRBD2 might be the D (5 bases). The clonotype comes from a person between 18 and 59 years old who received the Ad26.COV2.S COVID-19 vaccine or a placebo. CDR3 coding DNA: TGTGCCAGTAGCGGACTCTACTACAATGAGCAGTTCTTC. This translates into CASSGLYYNEQFF.